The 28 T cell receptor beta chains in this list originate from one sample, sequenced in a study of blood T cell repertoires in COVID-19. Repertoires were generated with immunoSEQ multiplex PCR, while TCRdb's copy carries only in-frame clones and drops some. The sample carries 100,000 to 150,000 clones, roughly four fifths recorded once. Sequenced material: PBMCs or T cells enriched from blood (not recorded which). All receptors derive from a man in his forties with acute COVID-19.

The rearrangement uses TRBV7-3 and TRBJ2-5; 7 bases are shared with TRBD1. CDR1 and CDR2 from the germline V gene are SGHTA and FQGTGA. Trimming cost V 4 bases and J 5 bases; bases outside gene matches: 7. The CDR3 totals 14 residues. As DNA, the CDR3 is TGTGCCAGCAGCTCTGTCCCGGGACAGGAGACCCAGTACTTC. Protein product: CASSSVPGQETQYF. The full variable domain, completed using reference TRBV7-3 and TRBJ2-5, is GAGVSQTPSNKVTEKGKYVELRCDPISGHTALYWYRQSLGQGPEFLIYFQGTGAADDSGLPNDRFFAVRPEGSVSTLKIQRTERGDSAVYLCASSSVPGQETQYFGPGTRLLVL.

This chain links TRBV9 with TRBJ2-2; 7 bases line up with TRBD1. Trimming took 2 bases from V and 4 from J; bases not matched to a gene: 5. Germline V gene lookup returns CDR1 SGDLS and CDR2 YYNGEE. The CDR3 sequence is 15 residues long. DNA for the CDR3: TGTGCCAGCAGCGTCGGGGACAGACGCACCGGGGAGCTGTTTTTT. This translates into CASSVGDRRTGELFF.

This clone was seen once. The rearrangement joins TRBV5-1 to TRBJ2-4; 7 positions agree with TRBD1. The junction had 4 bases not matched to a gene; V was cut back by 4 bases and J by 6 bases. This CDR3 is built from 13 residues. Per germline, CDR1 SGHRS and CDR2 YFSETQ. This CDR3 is CASSGTDGNIQYF. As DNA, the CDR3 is TGCGCCAGCAGCGGGACAGATGGAAACATTCAGTACTTC. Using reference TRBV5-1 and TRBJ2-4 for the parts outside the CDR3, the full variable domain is KAGVTQTPRYLIKTRGQQVTLSCSPISGHRSVSWYQQTPGQGLQFLFEYFSETQRNKGNFPGRFSGRQFSNSRSEMNVSTLELGDSALYLCASSGTDGNIQYFGAGTRLSVL.

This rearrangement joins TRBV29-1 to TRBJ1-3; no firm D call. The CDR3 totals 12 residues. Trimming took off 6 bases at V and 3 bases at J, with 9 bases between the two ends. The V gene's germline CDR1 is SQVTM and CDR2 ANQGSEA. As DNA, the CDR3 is TGCAGCGTGGAGGGTAATGGAAACACCATATATTTT. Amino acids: CSVEGNGNTIYF.

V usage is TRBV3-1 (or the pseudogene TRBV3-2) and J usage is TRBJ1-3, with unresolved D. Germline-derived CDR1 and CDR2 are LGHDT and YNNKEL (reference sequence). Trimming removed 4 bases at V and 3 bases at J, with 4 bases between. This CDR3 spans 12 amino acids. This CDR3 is CASSLSGNTIYF. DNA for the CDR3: TGTGCCAGCAGCCTCAGTGGAAACACCATATATTTT.

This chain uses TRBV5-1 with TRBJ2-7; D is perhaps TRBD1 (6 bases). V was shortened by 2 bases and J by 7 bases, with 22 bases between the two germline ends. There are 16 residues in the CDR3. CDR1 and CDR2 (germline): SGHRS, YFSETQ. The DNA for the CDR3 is TGCGCCAGCAGCTTACTAGTACAGGGCGGGTTTGGTGAGCAGTACTTC. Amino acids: CASSLLVQGGFGEQYF.

The CDR3 sequence: CASSQEGGSLTKNIQYF. The CDR3, as DNA: TGTGCCAGCAGCCAAGAGGGGGGGAGTCTGACCAAAAACATTCAGTACTTC. The chain recombines TRBV3-1 (or the pseudogene TRBV3-2) with TRBJ2-4; 7 bases fit TRBD2. J was trimmed by 2 bases and V by 0 bases; bases with no gene match: 7. In germline, CDR1 is LGHDT, CDR2 YNNKEL (reference sequence). This CDR3 has 17 residues.

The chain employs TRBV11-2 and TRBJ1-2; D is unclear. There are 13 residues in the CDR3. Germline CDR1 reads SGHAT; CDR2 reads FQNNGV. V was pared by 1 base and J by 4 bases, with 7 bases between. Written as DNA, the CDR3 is TGTGCCAGCAGCTTAGGTTCCGGCTATGGCTACACCTTC. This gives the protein CASSLGSGYGYTF.

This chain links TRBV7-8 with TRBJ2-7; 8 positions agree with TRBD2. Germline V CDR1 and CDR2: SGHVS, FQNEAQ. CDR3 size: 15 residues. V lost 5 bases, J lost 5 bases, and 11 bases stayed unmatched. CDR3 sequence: CASSPREGQSDEQYF. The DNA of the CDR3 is TGTGCCAGCAGCCCCCGGGAGGGTCAGTCGGACGAGCAGTACTTC.

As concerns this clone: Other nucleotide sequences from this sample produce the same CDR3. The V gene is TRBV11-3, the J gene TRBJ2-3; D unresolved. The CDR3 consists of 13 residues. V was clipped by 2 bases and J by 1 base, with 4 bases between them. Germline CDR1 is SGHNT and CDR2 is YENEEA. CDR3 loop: CASSLSGTDTQYF. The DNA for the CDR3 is TGTGCCAGCAGCTTATCAGGCACAGATACGCAGTATTTT. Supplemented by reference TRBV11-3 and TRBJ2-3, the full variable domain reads EAGVVQSPRYKIIEKKQPVAFWCNPISGHNTLYWYLQNLGQGPELLIRYENEEAVDDSQLPKDRFSAERLKGVDSTLKIQPAELGDSAVYLCASSLSGTDTQYFGPGTRLTVL.

DNA for the CDR3: TGTGCCAGCAAGGCGGCTAGCTCCTACAATGAGCAGTTCTTC. Translation: CASKAASSYNEQFF. This chain joins TRBV2 and TRBJ2-1; D gene uncertain. The CDR3 covers 14 residues. Looked up from germline, CDR1 is SNHLY and CDR2 is FYNNEI. Trimming cost V 7 bases and J 0 bases, with 10 bases left between them. The whole variable domain, filled in from reference TRBV2 and TRBJ2-1, reads EPEVTQTPSHQVTQMGQEVILRCVPISNHLYFYWYRQILGQKVEFLVSFYNNEISEKSEIFDDQFSVERPDGSNFTLKIRSTKLEDSAMYFCASKAASSYNEQFFGPGTRLTVL.

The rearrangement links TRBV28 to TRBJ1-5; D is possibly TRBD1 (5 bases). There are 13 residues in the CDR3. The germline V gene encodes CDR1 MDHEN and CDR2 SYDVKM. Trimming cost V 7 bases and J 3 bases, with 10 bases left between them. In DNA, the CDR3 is TGTGCCAGCACTGTGACAGCCAATCAGCCCCAGCATTTT. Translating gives CASTVTANQPQHF.

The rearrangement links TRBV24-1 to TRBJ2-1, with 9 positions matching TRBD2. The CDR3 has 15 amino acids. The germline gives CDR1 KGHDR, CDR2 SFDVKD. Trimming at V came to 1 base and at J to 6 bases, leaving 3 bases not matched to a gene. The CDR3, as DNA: TGTGCCACCAGTGATTTTTTAGCGGGAGCCAATGAGCAGTTCTTC. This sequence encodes CATSDFLAGANEQFF.

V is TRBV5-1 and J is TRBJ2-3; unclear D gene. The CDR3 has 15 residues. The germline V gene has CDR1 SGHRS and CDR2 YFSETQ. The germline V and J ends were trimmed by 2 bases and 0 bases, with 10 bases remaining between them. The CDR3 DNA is TGCGCCAGCAGCTTTGGCGGAACTAGCACAGATACGCAGTATTTT. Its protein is CASSFGGTSTDTQYF.

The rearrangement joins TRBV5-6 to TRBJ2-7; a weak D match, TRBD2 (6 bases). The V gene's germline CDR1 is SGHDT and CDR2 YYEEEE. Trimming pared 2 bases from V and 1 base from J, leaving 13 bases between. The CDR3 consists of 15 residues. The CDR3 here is CASSFGTGESYEQYF. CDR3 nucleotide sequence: TGTGCCAGCAGCTTCGGGACGGGGGAGTCCTACGAGCAGTACTTC.

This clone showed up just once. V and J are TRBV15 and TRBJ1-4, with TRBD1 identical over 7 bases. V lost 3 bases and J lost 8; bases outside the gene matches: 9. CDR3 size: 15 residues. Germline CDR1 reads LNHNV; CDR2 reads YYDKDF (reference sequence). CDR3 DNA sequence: TGTGCCACCAGCAGGTCCGGGACAGAGGGAGAAAAACTGTTTTTT. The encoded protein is CATSRSGTEGEKLFF.

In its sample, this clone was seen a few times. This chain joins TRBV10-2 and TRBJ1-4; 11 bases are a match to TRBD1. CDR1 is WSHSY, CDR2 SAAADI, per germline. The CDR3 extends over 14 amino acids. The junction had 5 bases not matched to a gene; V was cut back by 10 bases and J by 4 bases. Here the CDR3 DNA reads TGCGCCACGGGACAGGGGGATCTTAATGAAAAACTGTTTTTT. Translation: CATGQGDLNEKLFF.

The CDR3 loop is CASSSSTGGTEAFF. The CDR3 nucleotides read TGTGCCAGCAGCTCCTCTACAGGGGGAACTGAAGCTTTCTTT. The chain uses TRBV11-2 and TRBJ1-1; 8 bases are a match to TRBD1. The germline gives CDR1 SGHAT, CDR2 FQNNGV. V lost 4 bases and J lost 5; bases outside the gene matches: 6. The CDR3 has 14 residues.

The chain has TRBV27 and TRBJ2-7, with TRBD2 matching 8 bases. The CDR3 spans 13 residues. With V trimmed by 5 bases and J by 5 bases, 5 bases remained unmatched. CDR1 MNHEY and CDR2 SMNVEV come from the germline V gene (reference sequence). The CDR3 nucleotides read TGTGCCAGCAGTCCTAGCGGGCTCAACGAGCAGTACTTC. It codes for CASSPSGLNEQYF.

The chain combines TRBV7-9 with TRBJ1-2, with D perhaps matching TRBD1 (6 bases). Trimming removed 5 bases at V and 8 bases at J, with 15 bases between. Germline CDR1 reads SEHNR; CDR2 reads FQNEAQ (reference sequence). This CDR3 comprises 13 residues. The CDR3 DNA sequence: TGTGCCAGCAGCCTAACTACGGGGGGCGGCTACACCTTC. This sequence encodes CASSLTTGGGYTF.

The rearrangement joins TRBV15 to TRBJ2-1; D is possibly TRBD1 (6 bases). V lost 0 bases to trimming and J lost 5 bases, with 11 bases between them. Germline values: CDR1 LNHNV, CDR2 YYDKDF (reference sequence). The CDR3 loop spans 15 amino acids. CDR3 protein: CATSREGAGDNEQFF. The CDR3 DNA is TGTGCCACCAGCAGAGAGGGGGCAGGGGACAATGAGCAGTTCTTC.

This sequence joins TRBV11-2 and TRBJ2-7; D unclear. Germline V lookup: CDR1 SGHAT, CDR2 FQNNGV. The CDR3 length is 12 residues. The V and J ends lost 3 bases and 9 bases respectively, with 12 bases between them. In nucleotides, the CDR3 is TGTGCCAGCAGCTTTGTGAGAACGAGGCAGTACTTC. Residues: CASSFVRTRQYF.

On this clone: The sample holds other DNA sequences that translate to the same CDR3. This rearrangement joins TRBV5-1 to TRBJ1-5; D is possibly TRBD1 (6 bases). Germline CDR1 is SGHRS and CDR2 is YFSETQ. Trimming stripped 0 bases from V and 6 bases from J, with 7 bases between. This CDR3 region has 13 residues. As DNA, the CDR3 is TGCGCCAGCAGCTTGGAGGGGGTTCAGCCCCAGCATTTT. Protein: CASSLEGVQPQHF.

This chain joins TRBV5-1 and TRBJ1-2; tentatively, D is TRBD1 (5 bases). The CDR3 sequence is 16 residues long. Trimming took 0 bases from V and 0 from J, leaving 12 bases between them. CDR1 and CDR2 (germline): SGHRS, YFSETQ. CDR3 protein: CASSLGQGPPNYGYTF. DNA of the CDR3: TGCGCCAGCAGCTTGGGGCAGGGCCCTCCTAACTATGGCTACACCTTC.

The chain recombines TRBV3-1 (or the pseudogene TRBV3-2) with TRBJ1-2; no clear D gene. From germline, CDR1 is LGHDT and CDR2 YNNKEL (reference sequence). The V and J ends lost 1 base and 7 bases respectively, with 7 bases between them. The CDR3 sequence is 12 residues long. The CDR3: CASSQGRGGYTF. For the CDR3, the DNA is TGTGCCAGCAGCCAAGGTCGGGGTGGCTACACCTTC.

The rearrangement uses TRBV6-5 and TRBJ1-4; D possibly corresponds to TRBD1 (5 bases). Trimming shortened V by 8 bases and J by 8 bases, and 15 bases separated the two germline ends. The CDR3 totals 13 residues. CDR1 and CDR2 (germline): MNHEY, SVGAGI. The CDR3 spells CASGLLGAEKLFF. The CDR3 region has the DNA TGTGCCAGCGGATTATTAGGGGCGGAAAAACTGTTTTTT.

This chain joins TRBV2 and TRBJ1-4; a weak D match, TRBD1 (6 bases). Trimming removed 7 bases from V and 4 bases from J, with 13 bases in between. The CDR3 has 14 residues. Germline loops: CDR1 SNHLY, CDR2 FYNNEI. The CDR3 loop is CASIQGDGNEKLFF. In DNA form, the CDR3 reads TGTGCCAGCATACAGGGAGATGGTAATGAAAAACTGTTTTTT.

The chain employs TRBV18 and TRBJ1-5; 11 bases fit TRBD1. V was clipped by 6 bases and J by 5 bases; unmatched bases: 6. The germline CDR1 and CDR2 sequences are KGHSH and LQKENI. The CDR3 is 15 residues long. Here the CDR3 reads CASSPGTGGYQPQHF. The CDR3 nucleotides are TGTGCCAGCTCGCCTGGGACAGGGGGGTATCAGCCCCAGCATTTT.